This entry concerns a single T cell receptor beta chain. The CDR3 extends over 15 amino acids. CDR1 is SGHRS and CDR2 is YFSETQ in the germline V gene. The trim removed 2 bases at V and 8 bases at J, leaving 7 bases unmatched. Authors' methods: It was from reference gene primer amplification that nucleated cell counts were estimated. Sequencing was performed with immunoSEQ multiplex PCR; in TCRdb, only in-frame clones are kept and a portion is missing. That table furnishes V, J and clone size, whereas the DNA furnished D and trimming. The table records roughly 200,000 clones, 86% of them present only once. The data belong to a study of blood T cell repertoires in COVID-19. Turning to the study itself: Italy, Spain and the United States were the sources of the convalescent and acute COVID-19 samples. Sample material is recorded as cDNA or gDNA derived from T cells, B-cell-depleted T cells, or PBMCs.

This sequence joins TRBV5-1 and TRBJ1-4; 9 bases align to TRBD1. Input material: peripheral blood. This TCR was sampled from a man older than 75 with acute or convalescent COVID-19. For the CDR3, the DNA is TGCGCCAGCAGCTTAGCGGGACAGGGATACGAAAAACTGTTTTTT. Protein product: CASSLAGQGYEKLFF.